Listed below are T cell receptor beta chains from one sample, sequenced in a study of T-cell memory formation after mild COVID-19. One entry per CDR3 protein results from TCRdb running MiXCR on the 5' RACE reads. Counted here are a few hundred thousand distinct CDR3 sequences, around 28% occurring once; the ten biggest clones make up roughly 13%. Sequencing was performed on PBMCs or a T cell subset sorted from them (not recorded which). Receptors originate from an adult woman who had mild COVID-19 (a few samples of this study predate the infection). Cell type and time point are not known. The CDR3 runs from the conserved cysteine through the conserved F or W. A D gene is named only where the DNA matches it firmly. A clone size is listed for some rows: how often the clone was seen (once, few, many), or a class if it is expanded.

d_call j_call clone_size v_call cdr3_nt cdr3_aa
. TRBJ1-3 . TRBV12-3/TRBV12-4 TGTGCCAGCAGTTTAGATTGGGGGGTCCCTGGAAACACCATATATTTT CASSLDWGVPGNTIYF
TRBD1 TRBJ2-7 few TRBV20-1 TGCAGTGCTAGAGATTGGCTAACAGGGGGGTACGAGCAGTACTTC CSARDWLTGGYEQYF
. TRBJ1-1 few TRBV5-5 TGTGCCAGCAGCTTGCGGGGGGCATCCACTGAAGCTTTCTTT CASSLRGASTEAFF
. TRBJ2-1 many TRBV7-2 TGTGCCAGCAGCTCCCCTTCGGCTGAGCAGTTCTTC CASSSPSAEQFF
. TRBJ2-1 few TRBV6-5 TGTGCCAGCAGTTACGGACGCGGTGAGCAGTTCTTC CASSYGRGEQFF
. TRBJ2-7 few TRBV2 TGTGCCAGCAGTGAAGGAGGGATCTACGAGCAGTACTTC CASSEGGIYEQYF
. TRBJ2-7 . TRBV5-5 TGTGCCAGCAGCCTTGTTGGCCTCTACGAGCAGTACTTC CASSLVGLYEQYF
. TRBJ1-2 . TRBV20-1 TGCAGTGCTAGTTACCGATTAGTCTATGGCTACACCTTC CSASYRLVYGYTF
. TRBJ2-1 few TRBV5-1 TGCGCCAGCAGCTTGGAAGCAATTAGCTCCTACAATGAGCAGTTCTTC CASSLEAISSYNEQFF
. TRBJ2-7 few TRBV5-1 TGCGCCAGCAGCTTACAGGGCCCCAGCTCCTACGAGCAGTACTTC CASSLQGPSSYEQYF
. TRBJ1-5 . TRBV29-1 TGCAGCGTTGATGGGGGCGAAGGCAATCAGCCCCAGCATTTT CSVDGGEGNQPQHF